The clone carrying this TCR beta chain has more than one count but fewer than ten. The CDR3 is 13 residues long. From germline, CDR1 is SGHTA and CDR2 FQGNSA. Between the trimmed V and J ends, which lost 6 bases and 9 bases, there was a span of 15 bases. This specimen comes from a study of control samples from healthy donors and cancer patients. The table came from immunoSEQ multiplex PCR; TCRdb's copy has only in-frame clones and leaves some out. This sample yields tens of thousands of clones, of which roughly 77% are seen a single time; about a sixth belongs to the top ten. The receptor was isolated from a male donor with melanoma. The chain couples TRBV7-2 to TRBJ1-5; D not resolved. What was sequenced was formalin-fixed, paraffin-embedded tissue. The CDR3 DNA reads TGTGCCAGCAGTCCAAGCGGGGAAGGGCCCCAGCATTTT. Its translation: CASSPSGEGPQHF.